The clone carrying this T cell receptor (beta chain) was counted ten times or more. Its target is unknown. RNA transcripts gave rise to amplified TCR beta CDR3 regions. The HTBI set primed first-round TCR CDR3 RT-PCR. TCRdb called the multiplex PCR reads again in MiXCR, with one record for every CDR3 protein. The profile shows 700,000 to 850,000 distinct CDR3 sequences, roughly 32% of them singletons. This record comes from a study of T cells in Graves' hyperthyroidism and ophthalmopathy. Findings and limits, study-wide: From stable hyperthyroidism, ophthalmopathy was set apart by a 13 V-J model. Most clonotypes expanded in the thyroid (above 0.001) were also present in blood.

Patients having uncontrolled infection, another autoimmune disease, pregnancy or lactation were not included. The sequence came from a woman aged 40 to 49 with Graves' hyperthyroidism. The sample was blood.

The CDR3 DNA follows: TGTGCCAGCAGCTTATTGGATAGCAATCAGCCCCAGCATTTT. Residues: CASSLLDSNQPQHF. The genes are TRBV7-9 and TRBJ1-5; D not resolved. CDR1 and CDR2 (germline): SEHNR, FQNEAQ (reference sequence). The V end was cut by 2 bases, the J end by 0 bases, with 5 bases between. This CDR3 has 14 amino acids.